Each of the 11 T cell receptor beta chains below was sequenced from the same sample in a study of Ad26.COV2.S vaccination and SARS-CoV-2 variants (dated by TCRdb to about 2021). This sample's treatment or condition label indicates: approximately 18 received Ad26.COV2.S at low or high dose, single or two shots; several received placebo; per-sample allocation not given. For vaccine and placebo recipients, repertoires were sequenced using samples collected on day 63 after the first injection. The library relied on the immunoSEQ multiplex PCR assay. In TCRdb, the immuneACCESS table is reduced to in-frame sequences with V and J assigned. These tables do not hold every clone; where another copy was compared, an unresolved V gene accounts for under half, and the others remain unexplained. The sample contains approximately 460,000 clones, 80% to 90% of them found a single time. 1.7% of the sample goes to the ten largest clones.

Sequenced material: peripheral blood, taken in a trial of Ad26.COV2.S vaccine versus placebo. The receptor source for this set is a person aged 18-65 years who received the Ad26.COV2.S COVID-19 vaccine or a placebo.

The rearrangement joins TRBV29-1 to TRBJ1-2, with 9 positions matching TRBD1. This CDR3 has 16 amino acids. The junction had 9 bases not matched to a gene; V was cut back by 2 bases and J by 2 bases. Germline CDR1 reads SQVTM; CDR2 reads ANQGSEA. The CDR3 nucleotides are TGCAGCGTTGAACGGGACAGGGTCGTTCGGAACTATGGCTACACCTTC. Translation: CSVERDRVVRNYGYTF.

CDR3 loop: CASSERLFNYGYTF. The DNA for the CDR3 is TGCGCCAGCAGCGAACGGTTGTTCAACTATGGCTACACCTTC. This chain links TRBV4-3 with TRBJ1-2; D gene uncertain. The CDR3 runs 14 residues. Germline V gene sequence: CDR1 LGHNA, CDR2 YSLEER. V was clipped by 5 bases and J by 2 bases, with 12 bases between them.

The chain combines TRBV2 with TRBJ2-1; D is perhaps TRBD2 (6 bases). The V and J ends lost 5 bases and 1 base respectively, with 12 bases between them. This CDR3 comprises 15 residues. Per germline, CDR1 SNHLY and CDR2 FYNNEI. In nucleotides, the CDR3 is TGTGCCAGCAGTCAGAGACTAGTTTCCTACAATGAGCAGTTCTTC. The encoded protein is CASSQRLVSYNEQFF.

The chain employs TRBV29-1 and TRBJ1-1; D ambiguous. CDR1 SQVTM and CDR2 ANQGSEA come from the germline V gene. V dropped 2 bases and J dropped 0 bases, with 7 bases sitting between them. There are 13 residues in the CDR3. CDR3 loop: CSVERRLNTEAFF. The CDR3 coding sequence is TGCAGCGTTGAACGGCGGTTGAACACTGAAGCTTTCTTT.

J is TRBJ2-6 and V is TRBV7-9; D may be TRBD2 (6 bases). This CDR3 is built from 15 residues. The germline CDR1 and CDR2 sequences are SEHNR and FQNEAQ (reference sequence). Trimming shortened V by 5 bases and J by 3 bases, and 11 bases separated the two germline ends. Written as DNA, the CDR3 is TGTGCCAGCAGCCCTGGGACTGGTGGGGCCAACGTCCTGACTTTC. Protein product: CASSPGTGGANVLTF. The full variable domain, with the rest looked up from reference TRBV7-9 and TRBJ2-6, is DTGVSQNPRHKITKRGQNVTFRCDPISEHNRLYWYRQTLGQGPEFLTYFQNEAQLEKSRLLSDRFSAERPKGSFSTLEIQRTEQGDSAMYLCASSPGTGGANVLTFGAGSRLTVL.

The V and J genes are TRBV30 and TRBJ1-3; possibly TRBD1 for D (5 bases). The CDR3 sequence is 13 residues long. With 2 bases removed from V and 6 bases from J, the gap between germline ends came to 11 bases. CDR1 GTSNPN and CDR2 SVGIG come from the germline V gene (reference sequence). CDR3 residues: CAWSKGTSNTIYF. CDR3 nucleotides: TGTGCCTGGAGTAAAGGGACTTCAAACACCATATATTTT.

The V call is TRBV29-1, the J call TRBJ2-7, with D perhaps given as TRBD1 or TRBD2 (5 bases each). V dropped 5 bases and J dropped 2 bases, with 16 bases sitting between them. The CDR3 has 14 amino acids. Germline CDR1 SQVTM, CDR2 ANQGSEA. CDR3 DNA sequence: TGCAGCGTTACCCCACGGGGCCGTCCCTACGAGCAGTACTTC. Its translation: CSVTPRGRPYEQYF.

J is TRBJ1-2 and V is TRBV19; a possible D gene is TRBD1 (5 bases). Trimming shortened V by 5 bases and J by 6 bases, and 16 bases separated the two germline ends. This CDR3 region has 14 residues. Per germline, CDR1 LNHDA and CDR2 SQIVND (reference sequence). This CDR3 reads CASSLGGSLHGYTF. Written as DNA, the CDR3 is TGTGCCAGTAGTCTGGGGGGATCACTACATGGCTACACCTTC.

The V call is TRBV6-5, the J call TRBJ2-1; 8 bases agree with TRBD1. V dropped 8 bases and J dropped 8; count of bases not matched to a gene: 5. Germline CDR1 MNHEY, CDR2 SVGAGI. The CDR3 totals 12 residues. This chain's CDR3 is CASGQGSDEQFF. The CDR3 coding sequence is TGTGCCAGCGGACAGGGCTCCGATGAGCAGTTCTTC.

The rearrangement uses TRBV5-5 and TRBJ2-7; 8 bases map to TRBD1. Trimming at V came to 0 bases and at J to 3 bases, leaving 5 bases not matched to a gene. From germline, CDR1 is SGHKS and CDR2 YYEKEE (reference sequence). CDR3 length: 15 amino acids. CDR3 protein: CASSLDGTGFYEQYF. The DNA for the CDR3 is TGTGCCAGCAGCTTGGATGGGACAGGATTCTACGAGCAGTACTTC.

The chain couples TRBV6-2 or TRBV6-3 to TRBJ2-2, with D perhaps TRBD1 or TRBD2 (5 bases each). V was pared by 2 bases and J by 3 bases, with 22 bases between. The CDR3 extends over 19 amino acids. The germline gives CDR1 MNHEY, CDR2 SVGEGT. CDR3 DNA: TGTGCCAGCAGTTACCCCGTGCCGAGGCAGGGACGGGACACCGGGGAGCTGTTTTTT. This translates into CASSYPVPRQGRDTGELFF.